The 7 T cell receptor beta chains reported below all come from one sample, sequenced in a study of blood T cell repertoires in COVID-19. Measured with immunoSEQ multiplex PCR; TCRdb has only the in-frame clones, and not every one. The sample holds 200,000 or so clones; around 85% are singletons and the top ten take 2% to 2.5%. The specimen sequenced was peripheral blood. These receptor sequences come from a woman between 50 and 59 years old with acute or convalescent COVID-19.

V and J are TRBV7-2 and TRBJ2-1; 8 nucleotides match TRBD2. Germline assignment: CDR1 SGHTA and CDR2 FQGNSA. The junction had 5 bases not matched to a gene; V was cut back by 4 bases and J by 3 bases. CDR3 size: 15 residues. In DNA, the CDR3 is TGTGCCAGCAGCTCAATAGCGGGGTTCTACAATGAGCAGTTCTTC. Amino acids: CASSSIAGFYNEQFF.

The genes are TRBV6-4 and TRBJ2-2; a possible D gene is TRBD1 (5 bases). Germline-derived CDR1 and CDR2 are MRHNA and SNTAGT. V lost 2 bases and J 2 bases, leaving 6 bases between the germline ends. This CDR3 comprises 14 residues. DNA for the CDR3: TGTGCCAGCAGTGACAGGGGTAACACCGGGGAGCTGTTTTTT. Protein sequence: CASSDRGNTGELFF.

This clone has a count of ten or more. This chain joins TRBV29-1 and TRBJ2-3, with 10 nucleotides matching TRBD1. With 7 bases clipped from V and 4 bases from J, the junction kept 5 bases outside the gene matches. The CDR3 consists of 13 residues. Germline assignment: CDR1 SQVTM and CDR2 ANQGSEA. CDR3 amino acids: CSALTGGADTQYF. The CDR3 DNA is TGCAGCGCATTGACAGGGGGCGCAGATACGCAGTATTTT.

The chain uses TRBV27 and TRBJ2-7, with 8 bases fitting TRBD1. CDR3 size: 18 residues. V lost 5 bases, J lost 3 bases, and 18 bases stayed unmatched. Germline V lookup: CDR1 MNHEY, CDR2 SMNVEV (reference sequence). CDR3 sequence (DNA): TGTGCCAGCAGTCCTACAGCCCCCTGGGGACAGGACCTCTACGAGCAGTACTTC. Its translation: CASSPTAPWGQDLYEQYF.

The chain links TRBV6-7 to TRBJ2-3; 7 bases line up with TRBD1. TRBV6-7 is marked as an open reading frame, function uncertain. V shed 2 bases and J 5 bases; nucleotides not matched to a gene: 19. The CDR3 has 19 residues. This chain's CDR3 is CASSYPRRGTHYPEDTQYF. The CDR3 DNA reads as TGTGCCAGCAGTTACCCTCGCAGGGGGACGCACTACCCTGAAGATACGCAGTATTTT.

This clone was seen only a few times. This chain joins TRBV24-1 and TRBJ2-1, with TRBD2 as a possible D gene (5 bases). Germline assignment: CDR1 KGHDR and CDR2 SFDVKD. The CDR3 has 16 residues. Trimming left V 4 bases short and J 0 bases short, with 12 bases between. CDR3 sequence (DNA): TGTGCCACCAGTGAGGACTCCGCGGACTCCTACAATGAGCAGTTCTTC. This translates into CATSEDSADSYNEQFF.

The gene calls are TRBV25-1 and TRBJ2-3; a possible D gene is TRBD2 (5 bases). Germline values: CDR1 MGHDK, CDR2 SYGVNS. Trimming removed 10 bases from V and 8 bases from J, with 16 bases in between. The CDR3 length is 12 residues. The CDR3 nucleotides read TGTGCCATCGGTAGAGAAGGAGGTACGCAGTATTTT. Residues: CAIGREGGTQYF.